These 12 T cell receptor beta chains share one sample of origin, sequenced in a study of vaccination and CD4 T cells after COVID-19. These receptors are not linked to any known antigen. The treatment here: approximately 9-day PBMC culture with coronavirus spike peptide pools or control peptides (ViraFEST assay). Cultured CD4+ T-cell DNA underwent Oncomine TCR Beta short-read sequencing. TCRdb processed the PCR reads anew with MiXCR; each CDR3 protein has one entry. The sample shows over 20,000 distinct CDR3 sequences, around 50% of them seen only once. Sequenced: CD4+ T cells from blood, cultured in vitro. The source is a human donor who had recovered from COVID-19.

The chain recombines TRBV5-1 with TRBJ1-6, with 7 positions matching TRBD1. The CDR3 spans 14 residues. Germline values: CDR1 SGHRS, CDR2 YFSETQ. Trimming removed 6 bases from V and 5 bases from J; junction bases left unmatched: 5. CDR3 loop: CASNRDSDNSPLHF. The CDR3 DNA reads TGCGCCAGCAACCGGGACAGCGATAATTCACCCCTCCACTTT.

This clonotype was counted a single time. This chain uses TRBV5-1 with TRBJ2-2; D is possibly TRBD1 (6 bases). CDR1 is SGHRS and CDR2 is YFSETQ in the germline V gene. The CDR3 length is 15 residues. Trimming shortened V by 1 base and J by 4 bases, and 11 bases separated the two germline ends. CDR3: CASSLQGPSTGELFF. The CDR3 DNA is TGCGCCAGCAGCTTGCAGGGGCCGAGCACCGGGGAGCTGTTTTTT.

V gene TRBV7-3 combines with J gene TRBJ2-7; the D call may be TRBD1 or TRBD2 (5 bases each). Germline V gene lookup returns CDR1 SGHTA and CDR2 FQGTGA. CDR3 size: 12 residues. V dropped 5 bases and J dropped 6 bases, with 11 bases sitting between them. The CDR3 DNA reads TGTGCCAGCAGCATGGGGGTCGGCGAGCAGTACTTC. It yields the protein CASSMGVGEQYF.

This chain links TRBV4-1 with TRBJ1-2; the D gene is possibly TRBD1 (5 bases). Between the trimmed V and J ends, which lost 2 bases and 7 bases, there was a span of 20 bases. The germline gives CDR1 MGHRA, CDR2 YSYEKL. The CDR3 sequence is 16 residues long. The CDR3 is CASSQLLAGHRGGYTF. CDR3 DNA: TGCGCCAGCAGCCAACTCCTTGCAGGGCATAGAGGTGGCTACACCTTC.

This clonotype was seen more than once but under ten times. The chain has TRBV20-1 and TRBJ1-5, with 8 nucleotides matching TRBD1. Germline assignment: CDR1 DFQATT and CDR2 SNEGSKA (reference sequence). The CDR3 loop spans 14 amino acids. With V trimmed by 6 bases and J by 5 bases, 9 bases remained unmatched. CDR3 coding DNA: TGCAGTGCCACGACGTCAGGGGGCGATCAGCCCCAGCATTTT. Its translation: CSATTSGGDQPQHF.

This chain uses TRBV6-1 with TRBJ1-2, with unresolved D. Germline V lookup: CDR1 MNHNS, CDR2 SASEGT. There are 10 residues in the CDR3. Trimming removed 8 bases from V and 5 bases from J, with 6 bases in between. CDR3 nucleotide sequence: TGTGCCAGCGGATGGTATGGCTACACCTTC. Encoded protein: CASGWYGYTF.

The chain links TRBV5-1 to TRBJ2-7; D might be TRBD1 (6 bases). Looked up from germline, CDR1 is SGHRS and CDR2 is YFSETQ. V was cut by 6 bases and J by 5 bases, with 15 bases left in between. The CDR3 runs to 13 residues. CDR3 in amino acids: CASTSTTGNEQYF. DNA for the CDR3: TGCGCCAGCACCTCTACTACAGGGAACGAGCAGTACTTC.

This clonotype appeared a few times. The V and J genes are TRBV14 and TRBJ2-1; possible D gene TRBD1, 6 bases. CDR1 is SGHDN and CDR2 is FVKESK in the germline V gene. V was shortened by 0 bases and J by 9 bases, with 9 bases between the two germline ends. The CDR3 has 13 amino acids. The CDR3 DNA reads TGTGCCAGCAGCCAAGATTTAGGGGGTGAGCAGTTCTTC. This gives the protein CASSQDLGGEQFF.

This clonotype was seen a few times. The J gene is TRBJ2-1, the V gene TRBV19; D tentatively fits TRBD1 or TRBD2 (5 bases each). This CDR3 spans 15 amino acids. Germline V CDR1 and CDR2: LNHDA, SQIVND (reference sequence). V lost 7 bases to trimming and J lost 10 bases, with 23 bases between them. In nucleotides, the CDR3 is TGTGCCAGTACCCCGGGACGGGCGGTAGGAAAGGAGCAGTTCTTC. As protein: CASTPGRAVGKEQFF. Complete variable domain (other parts from reference TRBV19 and TRBJ2-1): DGGITQSPKYLFRKEGQNVTLSCEQNLNHDAMYWYRQDPGQGLRLIYYSQIVNDFQKGDIAEGYSVSREKKESFPLTVTSAQKNPTAFYLCASTPGRAVGKEQFFGPGTRLTVL.

The V gene is TRBV6-5, the J gene TRBJ2-4, with D possibly called TRBD1 or TRBD2 (5 bases each). The length of the CDR3 is 11 residues. The V gene lost 4 bases and the J gene lost 7 bases, with 5 bases spanning the gap. From germline, CDR1 is MNHEY and CDR2 SVGAGI. The CDR3 DNA sequence: TGTGCCAGCAGTTGGGGGAACATTCAGTACTTC. This encodes CASSWGNIQYF.

The chain has TRBV27 and TRBJ2-3; the match to TRBD2 covers 7 bases. CDR1 and CDR2 from the germline V gene are MNHEY and SMNVEV (reference sequence). With 3 bases clipped from V and 1 base from J, the junction kept 7 bases outside the gene matches. The CDR3 is made up of 16 amino acids. Written as DNA, the CDR3 is TGTGCCAGCAGTTTTGGAGCGGGATTGGGCACAGATACGCAGTATTTT. Its translation: CASSFGAGLGTDTQYF.

The CDR3 DNA sequence: TGTGCCAGCAGTTTCTTGGCTCCGGAGACCCAGTACTTC. It translates to CASSFLAPETQYF. The J gene is TRBJ2-5, the V gene TRBV12-3 or TRBV12-4; unclear D gene. Trimming removed 3 bases from V and 5 bases from J, with 10 bases in between. The CDR3 is 13 amino acids.